This T cell receptor (beta chain) was recovered during a study of T cell responses to AZD1222 COVID-19 vaccine. Overall study results and limits: Donor demographics were predominantly white British with a female majority; clonal diversity may be underestimated. The study found Spike-specific TCR breadth and depth rose after two AZD1222 doses. Repertoire collection took place solely once the T cell response had peaked.

Note on this clone: What it recognizes is unknown.

Some clones are missing from TCRdb's copy, which holds only in-frame ones; the method was immunoSEQ multiplex PCR. The sample gives approximately 150,000 clones, around 90% of which show up once; about 5% is in the top ten. This TCR derives from an adult who received the MenACWY meningococcal vaccine as a control. The input for sequencing was peripheral blood, taken 28 days after the second dose of the MenACWY control vaccine.

The CDR3 DNA reads TGTGCCAGCAGCTTAGTTGACAGGGGCAGGGACGGTGAAGCTTTCTTT. This gives the protein CASSLVDRGRDGEAFF. This rearrangement joins TRBV7-6 to TRBJ1-1; TRBD1 matches at 8 bases. The CDR3 sequence is 16 residues long. The germline CDR1 and CDR2 sequences are SGHVS and FNYEAQ. V lost 1 base and J lost 7; bases outside the gene matches: 11. The full variable domain, rest sourced from reference TRBV7-6 and TRBJ1-1, is GAGVSQSPRYKVTKRGQDVALRCDPISGHVSLYWYRQALGQGPEFLTYFNYEAQQDKSGLPNDRFSAERPEGSISTLTIQRTEQRDSAMYRCASSLVDRGRDGEAFFGQGTRLTVV.